One and the same sample provided the 14 T cell receptor beta chains below, sequenced in a study of cytomegalovirus exposure and HLA in healthy donors. PCR employed 60 Vbeta and 13 Jbeta primers. TCRdb's table, derived via immunoSEQ multiplex PCR, lists solely in-frame clones and lacks some. The sample shows 100,000 to 150,000 clones, about 8% of them seen only once. Material for sequencing was PBMCs. These receptors were collected from a woman in her thirties or forties in good health and CMV-seropositive.

The V gene is TRBV4-2, the J gene TRBJ2-7, with TRBD1 identical over 10 bases. The CDR3 has 16 amino acids. Trimming at V came to 2 bases and at J to 1 base, leaving 5 bases not matched to a gene. CDR1 LGHNA and CDR2 YNFKEQ come from the germline V gene. Here the CDR3 reads CASSQSTGGLSYEQYF. The CDR3 nucleotides read TGTGCCAGCAGCCAATCGACAGGGGGCCTATCCTACGAGCAGTACTTC.

In this sample, this clone turned up a few times. The chain recombines TRBV28 with TRBJ1-1; D gene ambiguous. Trimming removed 6 bases at V and 1 base at J, with 15 bases between. The CDR3 has 15 amino acids. CDR1 and CDR2 from the germline V gene are MDHEN and SYDVKM. CDR3 sequence (DNA): TGTGCCAGCAGACATACCACATATGAGAACACTGAAGCTTTCTTT. Translating gives CASRHTTYENTEAFF.

The chain uses TRBV28 and TRBJ2-1, with a weak D call TRBD1 (6 bases). The length of the CDR3 is 18 residues. The V gene lost 5 bases and the J gene lost 0 bases, with 20 bases spanning the gap. Germline CDR1 is MDHEN and CDR2 is SYDVKM. The CDR3 loop is CASSPRPRGPSSYNEQFF. The CDR3 nucleotides read TGTGCCAGCAGTCCTCGACCCAGGGGCCCCAGCTCCTACAATGAGCAGTTCTTC.

The rearrangement links TRBV9 to TRBJ2-7, with D possibly matching TRBD1 (5 bases). This CDR3 has 16 residues. The V gene lost 4 bases and the J gene lost 0 bases, with 17 bases spanning the gap. Germline CDR1 and CDR2: SGDLS and YYNGEE. CDR3 protein: CASSQASEGVSYEQYF. CDR3 DNA: TGTGCCAGCAGCCAGGCGTCCGAAGGGGTCTCCTACGAGCAGTACTTC.

About this clone: Other nucleotide sequences in the sample specify the same CDR3. The chain recombines TRBV2 with TRBJ1-2, with D possibly TRBD1 on 5 matching bases. From germline, CDR1 is SNHLY and CDR2 FYNNEI. Between the trimmed V and J ends, which lost 0 bases and 4 bases, there was a span of 9 bases. CDR3 size: 14 residues. For the CDR3, the DNA is TGTGCCAGCAGTGAAGCAGGGGTCGCCTATGGCTACACCTTC. Its protein product is CASSEAGVAYGYTF.

The chain joins TRBV7-3 to TRBJ2-1; 8 bases map to TRBD1. CDR3 size: 15 residues. Germline V gene sequence: CDR1 SGHTA, CDR2 FQGTGA. The V gene end was trimmed by 4 bases and the J gene end by 5 bases; junction bases not matched to a gene: 7. The CDR3, as DNA: TGTGCCAGCAGCTCCGGACAGGGCATCCACAATGAGCAGTTCTTC. Its protein is CASSSGQGIHNEQFF.

V is TRBV18 and J is TRBJ1-2, with 7 bases that match TRBD1. After removal of 3 bases from V and 6 bases from J, the junction contained 4 bases not matched to a gene. This CDR3 region has 13 residues. The V gene's germline CDR1 is KGHSH and CDR2 LQKENI. CDR3 sequence: CASSPRQGDGYTF. Written as DNA, the CDR3 is TGTGCCAGCTCACCGAGACAGGGAGATGGCTACACCTTC.

This clone was counted between two and nine times. J is TRBJ2-7 and V is TRBV5-1; maybe TRBD1 (6 bases). V was clipped by 0 bases and J by 3 bases, with 13 bases between them. The CDR3 extends over 15 amino acids. Germline V gene sequence: CDR1 SGHRS, CDR2 YFSETQ. The CDR3 nucleotides read TGCGCCAGCAGCTTGGAGGGACAACCAGACTACGAGCAGTACTTC. Translating it yields CASSLEGQPDYEQYF.

This clone was observed a few times. The gene calls are TRBV7-9 and TRBJ2-1; D remains unclear. The CDR3 spans 14 residues. The germline V gene encodes CDR1 SEHNR and CDR2 FQNEAQ (reference sequence). Trimming pared 6 bases from V and 0 bases from J, leaving 9 bases between. This chain's CDR3 is CASRPPSSYNEQFF. The CDR3 coding sequence is TGTGCCAGCAGACCCCCGAGCTCCTACAATGAGCAGTTCTTC.

The chain is built from TRBV27 and TRBJ1-2; D is perhaps TRBD1 (5 bases). In germline, CDR1 is MNHEY, CDR2 SMNVEV (reference sequence). Trimming stripped 10 bases from V and 3 bases from J, with 24 bases between. The length of the CDR3 is 16 residues. The CDR3 spells CATSGRRGVSDYGYTF. The CDR3 coding sequence is TGTGCCACCTCGGGTCGAAGGGGCGTTTCTGACTATGGCTACACCTTC.

The sample holds a few counts of this clone. The chain joins TRBV15 to TRBJ1-5; D ambiguous. With 1 base removed from V and 4 bases from J, the gap between germline ends came to 8 bases. Germline V gene sequence: CDR1 LNHNV, CDR2 YYDKDF (reference sequence). This CDR3 has 14 residues. CDR3 loop: CATSRAQENQPQHF. CDR3 coding DNA: TGTGCCACCAGCAGAGCTCAGGAAAATCAGCCCCAGCATTTT.

This clone has only a few counts. The same CDR3 can be traced to other DNA sequences in this sample. The V and J genes are TRBV5-1 and TRBJ1-2; D possibly corresponds to TRBD1 (5 bases). V was pared by 0 bases and J by 6 bases, with 21 bases between. Germline-derived CDR1 and CDR2 are SGHRS and YFSETQ. This CDR3 is 17 amino acids long. CDR3 coding DNA: TGCGCCAGCAGCTTGGCCGACTCGGGGGGACCAAGTAATGGCTACACCTTC. Translated, it gives CASSLADSGGPSNGYTF.

This clone appeared a few times. V gene TRBV7-2 combines with J gene TRBJ1-2; 12 bases line up with TRBD1. The CDR3 has 15 amino acids. Germline assignment: CDR1 SGHTA and CDR2 FQGNSA. The junction had 3 bases not matched to a gene; V was cut back by 0 bases and J by 7 bases. CDR3 sequence reads: CASSLARDRGLGYTF. The CDR3 DNA follows: TGTGCCAGCAGCTTAGCTAGGGACAGGGGGCTTGGCTACACCTTC.

This clone was observed a handful of times. The genes are TRBV7-8 and TRBJ2-2, with D possibly being TRBD1 (5 bases). The length of the CDR3 is 16 residues. With 5 bases removed from V and 0 bases from J, the gap between germline ends came to 13 bases. From germline, CDR1 is SGHVS and CDR2 FQNEAQ. Written as DNA, the CDR3 is TGTGCCAGCAGCCGTCGACAGAGCACGAACACCGGGGAGCTGTTTTTT. This codes for CASSRRQSTNTGELFF.